These T cell receptor beta chains were read from a single sample in a study of cytomegalovirus exposure and HLA in healthy donors. Generated by immunoSEQ multiplex PCR, the TCRdb table keeps only in-frame clones and is missing some. Of 75,000 to 100,000 clones listed, about two thirds are singletons. Specimen: PBMCs. All receptors come from a female donor in good health and CMV-seronegative. CDR3s include the opening cysteine and the closing phenylalanine or tryptophan. The D gene is left open where the match is weak. Clone sizes are given selectively: once, few, many, or a class where the clone is expanded.

NA,TRBD2,TRBV28,16,TRBJ2-3,TGTGCCAGCAGTTTGGGGCTAGCGGGGGGTGCAGATACGCAGTATTTT,CASSLGLAGGADTQYF
few,TRBD1,TRBV7-9,15,TRBJ1-1,TGTGCCAGCAGCTTCAACAGGGGGCTCAACACTGAAGCTTTCTTT,CASSFNRGLNTEAFF
NA,TRBD2,TRBV7-9,16,TRBJ2-1,TGTGCCAGCAGCCCCCTGACTAGCGGGGCGGGGAATGAGCAGTTCTTC,CASSPLTSGAGNEQFF
once,NA,TRBV25-1,14,TRBJ2-2,TGTGCCAGCAGTGCCCTGACAGAGACCGGGGAGCTGTTTTTT,CASSALTETGELFF
NA,NA,TRBV19,16,TRBJ1-1,TGTGCCAGTAGTGGTGAAGGGGGGGTCCGGGACACTGAAGCTTTCTTT,CASSGEGGVRDTEAFF
NA,NA,TRBV27,15,TRBJ2-2,TGTGCCAGCAGTGATCCATGGGCCGGCACCGGGGAGCTGTTTTTT,CASSDPWAGTGELFF
NA,TRBD2,TRBV9,16,TRBJ2-3,TGTGCCAGCAGCGTAGAGGCCCTAGCGGGAGGGGGTACGCAGTATTTT,CASSVEALAGGGTQYF
NA,NA,TRBV6-5,13,TRBJ1-2,TGTGCCAGCAGCCTAGACAGGACCTATGGCTACACCTTC,CASSLDRTYGYTF
NA,TRBD1,TRBV28,13,TRBJ2-7,TGTGCCAGCAGTGATGGGACAGCAAGAGAGCAGTACTTC,CASSDGTAREQYF
NA,TRBD1,TRBV6-1,14,TRBJ2-3,TGTGCCAGCAGTGATGGGCAGGGGGCAGATACGCAGTATTTT,CASSDGQGADTQYF
few,TRBD1,TRBV30,14,TRBJ1-5,TGTGCCTGGAGCCTGGGACAGGTCAATCAGCCCCAGCATTTT,CAWSLGQVNQPQHF
NA,TRBD1,TRBV19,16,TRBJ1-2,TGTGCCAGTAGTATGGGAGAGGGGGCCTCGAGCTATGGCTACACCTTC,CASSMGEGASSYGYTF
NA,TRBD2,TRBV6-1,13,TRBJ2-1,TGTGCCAGCAACGGACTAGAAAACAATGAGCAGTTCTTC,CASNGLENNEQFF
NA,TRBD2,TRBV2,13,TRBJ2-3,TGTGCCAGCAGTGAAATGCGGGGGGATACGCAGTATTTT,CASSEMRGDTQYF
NA,NA,TRBV6-6,15,TRBJ2-5,TGTGCCAGCAGTTACGGACAGTTAGGCCAAGAGACCCAGTACTTC,CASSYGQLGQETQYF
few,TRBD1,TRBV18,15,TRBJ1-5,TGTGCCAGCTCACCATCGCAGGGGGGCAATCAGCCCCAGCATTTT,CASSPSQGGNQPQHF
NA,TRBD2,TRBV5-4,16,TRBJ2-3,TGTGCCAGCAGCGCAGGGACTAGCGGGGGGCGCGATACGCAGTATTTT,CASSAGTSGGRDTQYF
once,NA,TRBV19,14,TRBJ1-2,TGTGCCAGTAGAATTCCTCGTCTCCTCTATGGCTACACCTTC,CASRIPRLLYGYTF
few,NA,TRBV6-4,15,TRBJ2-3,TGTGCCAGCAGCGTAACCCCAGGGAGCACAGATACGCAGTATTTT,CASSVTPGSTDTQYF
NA,NA,TRBV7-9,13,TRBJ2-7,TGTGCCAGCGGACAGTGGGAGGGAGGCGAGCAGTACTTC,CASGQWEGGEQYF
NA,TRBD1,TRBV19,14,TRBJ2-2,TGTGCCAGTAAATGGACAGGGGTTCACCGGGAGCTGTTTTTT,CASKWTGVHRELFF
NA,TRBD2,TRBV4-1,17,TRBJ2-2,TGCGCCAGCAGCCAAGATCCGGCGGGAGACCCCACCGGGGAGCTGTTTTTT,CASSQDPAGDPTGELFF
NA,TRBD2,TRBV18,15,TRBJ2-1,TGTGCCAGCTTATCCGGGACTAGCGGCTACAATGAGCAGTTCTTC,CASLSGTSGYNEQFF
NA,TRBD1,TRBV4-3,13,TRBJ1-3,TGCGCCAGCAGCGGGACAGAAGGAAACACCATATATTTT,CASSGTEGNTIYF
NA,NA,TRBV5-1,15,TRBJ1-1,TGCGCCAGCAGCTTGGTATACGAGGCGAACACTGAAGCTTTCTTT,CASSLVYEANTEAFF
NA,NA,TRBV5-1,11,TRBJ1-1,TGCGCAAGCAGCCGCGGCACTGAAGCTTTCTTT,CASSRGTEAFF
NA,NA,TRBV6-4,14,TRBJ2-1,TGTGCCAGCAGCTTGACAGCATTTGGCGATGAGCAGTTCTTC,CASSLTAFGDEQFF
NA,NA,TRBV19,15,TRBJ1-6,TGTGCCAGTACCTCAGACGGGGGAATAAAATCACCCCTCCACTTT,CASTSDGGIKSPLHF
many,NA,TRBV30,13,TRBJ1-1,TGTGCCTGGATCAGGTCAATGAACACTGAAGCTTTCTTT,CAWIRSMNTEAFF
few,TRBD1,TRBV5-4,13,TRBJ2-7,TGTGCCAGCAGCTTGACAGGGGTAGGCGAGCAGTACTTC,CASSLTGVGEQYF
few,NA,TRBV11-2,13,TRBJ1-1,TGTGCCAGCAGCTTAGAGGGAGGAGCTGAAGCTTTCTTT,CASSLEGGAEAFF
NA,NA,TRBV11-3,15,TRBJ1-4,TGTGCCAGCAGCCCCTCCAGGCTTGCTAATGAAAAACTGTTTTTT,CASSPSRLANEKLFF
NA,NA,TRBV4-1,13,TRBJ2-1,TGCGCCAGCAGCCAAGGAATCGGGACTTGGACGCTCTTC,CASSQGIGTWTLF
NA,NA,TRBV30,14,TRBJ2-3,TGTGCCTGGAGTCGGGGTGGGGTTACAGATACGCAGTATTTT,CAWSRGGVTDTQYF
NA,NA,TRBV5-6,18,TRBJ1-4,TGTGCCAGCAGCCACGTCAAGGGAGGGCAGGGCGATAATGAAAAACTGTTTTTT,CASSHVKGGQGDNEKLFF
NA,TRBD1,TRBV5-4,14,TRBJ1-1,TGTGCCAGCAGCGTTGACAGGGCGAACACTGAAGCTTTCTTT,CASSVDRANTEAFF
NA,NA,TRBV7-9,14,TRBJ1-6,TGTGCCAGCAGCCGGGATTTCATTAATTCACCCCTCCACTTT,CASSRDFINSPLHF
few,TRBD1,TRBV15,16,TRBJ2-7,TGTGCCACCAGCAGCGAGGGAAAAGGGGGCGACTACGAGCAGTACTTC,CATSSEGKGGDYEQYF
NA,TRBD1,TRBV5-1,14,TRBJ1-1,TGCGCCAGCAGAGCCGGACAGGGGGTAGTAGAAGCTTTCTTT,CASRAGQGVVEAFF
NA,NA,TRBV5-1,15,TRBJ2-7,TGCGCCAGCAGCTCCTCCGCAGGGGGGCCGTACGAGCAGTACTTC,CASSSSAGGPYEQYF
NA,TRBD2,TRBV7-2,19,TRBJ2-7,TGTGCCAGCAGCCTACGTCCCCCGGCTAGAGCGGGGGGAGGCTACGAGCAGTACTTC,CASSLRPPARAGGGYEQYF
once,TRBD2,TRBV5-1,18,TRBJ2-3,TGCGCCAGCAGCCCGGGGACTAGCGGGAGGTGGGGCACAGATACGCAGTATTTT,CASSPGTSGRWGTDTQYF
NA,NA,TRBV5-1,14,TRBJ2-1,TGCGCCAGCAGCTTGGGCGTCTCCTACAATGAGCAGTTCTTC,CASSLGVSYNEQFF
NA,NA,TRBV6-5,11,TRBJ2-7,TGTGCCACATGGGACACCTACGAGCAGTACTTC,CATWDTYEQYF
NA,TRBD1,TRBV29-1,13,TRBJ2-7,TGCAGCGCTCGGGACAGCCTCTCCTACGAGCAGTACTTC,CSARDSLSYEQYF
NA,TRBD1,TRBV5-4,16,TRBJ2-2,TGTGCCAGCAGCTTGGGTGGGACAGGGGCCTCCGGGGAGCTGTTTTTT,CASSLGGTGASGELFF
NA,NA,TRBV30,13,TRBJ1-1,TGTGCCTGGAGTATCCAGCGGGGGTTAGAAGCTTTCTTT,CAWSIQRGLEAFF
few,TRBD2,TRBV7-9,18,TRBJ2-3,TGTGCCAGCAGCAAAGGGACTAGCGGGAGGTCTAGCACAGATACGCAGTATTTT,CASSKGTSGRSSTDTQYF
few,TRBD2,TRBV4-2,15,TRBJ2-5,TGTGCCAGCAGCCGGACTAGCGGGGACCAAGAGACCCAGTACTTC,CASSRTSGDQETQYF
NA,NA,TRBV5-1,13,TRBJ1-1,TGCGCCAGCAACGTCGACGGGGGAACTGAAGCTTTCTTT,CASNVDGGTEAFF
few,TRBD2,TRBV30,15,TRBJ2-7,TGTGCCTGGATCCGTTTAAGCGGGAGCTCCTACGAGCAGTACTTC,CAWIRLSGSSYEQYF